This TCR beta chain was identified during a study of OX40 agonist ivuxolimab in advanced cancers. Overall study: People in dose escalation had one of these cancers: hepatocellular carcinoma, melanoma, renal cell or head and neck cancer.

Findings and caveats of the study: The authors did not determine the antigen specificity of the expanded peripheral T cells.

To note about this clone: Its antigen is unknown.

Profiling relied on immunoSEQ multiplex PCR, and the TCRdb table lists in-frame clones only, not all of them. The sample holds about 63,000 clones, roughly four fifths seen once. From germline, CDR1 is SGHAT and CDR2 FQDESV (reference sequence). The CDR3 is 12 residues long. V was cut by 5 bases and J by 6 bases, with 11 bases left in between. The chain uses TRBV11-1 and TRBJ2-7; D is tentatively TRBD1 or TRBD2 (5 bases each). Source: CD4+ or CD8+ T cells sorted from blood, taken in a trial of the OX40 agonist ivuxolimab. The clonotype comes from an adult with an advanced solid tumor such as melanoma, head and neck, liver or kidney cancer. The CDR3: CASSIGGPEQYF. CDR3 sequence (DNA): TGTGCCAGCAGCATTGGGGGTCCCGAGCAGTACTTC.